The T cell receptor beta chain under discussion was sequenced for a study of control samples from healthy donors and cancer patients. Sequenced by immunoSEQ multiplex PCR; TCRdb stores in-frame clones only, minus some. The sample carries 80,000 or so clones, 94% recorded once. There are 16 residues in the CDR3. V was clipped by 3 bases and J by 0 bases; unmatched bases: 2. Germline-derived CDR1 and CDR2 are LNHDA and SQIVND (reference sequence). This clone was picked up one time. Specimen: blood. The TCR sequence derives from a woman aged 40 to 50 in good health. The chain couples TRBV19 to TRBJ2-1; 10 bases fit TRBD2. The CDR3 coding sequence is TGTGCCAGTAGTATTTCTAGCGGGGGCTCCTACAATGAGCAGTTCTTC. Its translation: CASSISSGGSYNEQFF.